The 24 T cell receptor beta chains in this list originate from one sample, sequenced in a study of blood T cell repertoires in COVID-19. Sequenced by immunoSEQ multiplex PCR; TCRdb stores in-frame clones only, minus some. The table includes over 55,000 clones, 80% to 90% detected once. Sample: peripheral blood. These receptors all come from a man aged 50 or older with active COVID-19.

V gene TRBV19 combines with J gene TRBJ1-5, with D maybe TRBD1 (6 bases). Germline-derived CDR1 and CDR2 are LNHDA and SQIVND (reference sequence). CDR3 length equals 14 residues. The V end was cut by 4 bases, the J end by 6 bases, with 13 bases between. The CDR3: CASSNRVGVQPQHF. CDR3 coding DNA: TGTGCCAGTAGTAACAGGGTTGGGGTTCAGCCCCAGCATTTT.

This chain joins TRBV3-1 (or the pseudogene TRBV3-2) and TRBJ2-5; maybe TRBD2 (7 bases). V was clipped by 7 bases and J by 3 bases, with 21 bases between them. The CDR3 covers 16 residues. Germline CDR1 is LGHDT and CDR2 is YNNKEL (reference sequence). CDR3 residues: CASTYRKGGGEETQYF. The CDR3 nucleotides are TGTGCCAGCACCTACCGAAAGGGGGGGGGTGAAGAGACCCAGTACTTC.

This clone was counted a single time. The V gene is TRBV13, the J gene TRBJ2-2; TRBD1 is a possible D gene (6 bases). Germline V gene data show CDR1 as PRHDT and CDR2 as FYEKMQ (reference sequence). V was pared by 0 bases and J by 7 bases, with 15 bases between. The CDR3 loop spans 16 amino acids. The CDR3 nucleotides are TGTGCCAGCAGCTTAGGGGACCCACCCAGGGGCGGGGAGCTGTTTTTT. As protein: CASSLGDPPRGGELFF.

The rearrangement links TRBV28 to TRBJ1-3; the D gene is possibly TRBD1 (5 bases). V shed 6 bases and J shed 1 base, with 16 bases lying between them. The germline V gene encodes CDR1 MDHEN and CDR2 SYDVKM. The CDR3 length is 16 residues. CDR3 sequence: CASSLDSGVSGNTIYF. Written as DNA, the CDR3 is TGTGCCAGCAGCTTAGATTCGGGGGTATCTGGAAACACCATATATTTT.

The genes are TRBV4-2 and TRBJ1-1; the D is unclear. Trimming took 0 bases from V and 1 from J, leaving 6 bases between them. Germline V gene lookup returns CDR1 LGHNA and CDR2 YNFKEQ. The CDR3 runs to 14 residues. The CDR3 DNA sequence: TGTGCCAGCAGCCAAGACGGTAGGAACACTGAAGCTTTCTTT. Its translation is CASSQDGRNTEAFF.

The chain recombines TRBV3-1 (or the pseudogene TRBV3-2) with TRBJ1-2, with D hard to call. CDR1 and CDR2 (germline): LGHDT, YNNKEL (reference sequence). CDR3 length equals 18 residues. The ends were cut back, 4 bases at V and 1 base at J, with 22 bases in the middle. In DNA, the CDR3 is TGTGCCAGCAGCCTCTCCTCGTTGCGGAAAATCCTTAACTATGGCTACACCTTC. Translation: CASSLSSLRKILNYGYTF.

The V call is TRBV4-3, the J call TRBJ1-2; D remains ambiguous. The CDR3 loop spans 16 amino acids. Per germline, CDR1 LGHNA and CDR2 YSLEER. V lost 1 base to trimming and J lost 4 bases, with 16 bases between them. In DNA form, the CDR3 reads TGCGCCAGCAGCCAAGGAGGGCAGGAGTTTCTCTATGGCTACACCTTC. Its protein is CASSQGGQEFLYGYTF.

J is TRBJ2-1 and V is TRBV2, with TRBD2 as a possible D gene (5 bases). CDR1 and CDR2 (germline): SNHLY, FYNNEI. V lost 1 base and J lost 11, with 12 bases in between. The CDR3 extends over 13 amino acids. The CDR3 sequence: CASSEGSVGKQFF. The CDR3 DNA follows: TGTGCCAGCAGTGAAGGTAGCGTGGGGAAGCAGTTCTTC.

This clone appeared a few times. V and J are TRBV29-1 and TRBJ1-1, with D possibly TRBD1 on 6 matching bases. V lost 6 bases and J lost 2, with 16 bases in between. Per germline, CDR1 SQVTM and CDR2 ANQGSEA. The CDR3 has 14 amino acids. CDR3 in DNA: TGCAGCGTCGCTCCCTCGACAGGTAACACTGAAGCTTTCTTT. It is translated as CSVAPSTGNTEAFF.

This rearrangement joins TRBV9 to TRBJ2-3, with D maybe TRBD2 (6 bases). Per germline, CDR1 SGDLS and CDR2 YYNGEE. The CDR3 is 13 amino acids. Trimming left V 3 bases short and J 1 base short, with 6 bases between. In DNA, the CDR3 is TGTGCCAGCAGCGGGGGGGGCACAGATACGCAGTATTTT. This codes for CASSGGGTDTQYF.

The chain links TRBV9 to TRBJ2-3; TRBD2 is a possible D gene (5 bases). Germline CDR1 is SGDLS and CDR2 is YYNGEE. This CDR3 is 13 amino acids long. Trimming left V 0 bases short and J 6 bases short, with 8 bases between. CDR3 amino acids: CASSVGLADTQYF. The CDR3 DNA follows: TGTGCCAGCAGCGTAGGGTTAGCGGATACGCAGTATTTT.

This clone has just one count. At one end, the junction sequence differs from germline, possibly due to a read error. The genes are TRBV7-8 and TRBJ2-7; D possibly corresponds to TRBD1 (5 bases). This CDR3 region has 12 residues. Germline V gene sequence: CDR1 SGHVS, CDR2 FQNEAQ. The CDR3 is CASSPPIRGLFF. The CDR3 DNA sequence: TGTGCCAGCAGCCCACCGATAAGGGGCTTGTTCTTC.

The gene calls are TRBV30 and TRBJ1-2, with 8 bases identical to TRBD1. Germline CDR1 and CDR2: GTSNPN and SVGIG (reference sequence). The CDR3 length is 13 residues. V was clipped by 3 bases and J by 6 bases; unmatched bases: 6. In nucleotides, the CDR3 is TGTGCCTGGAGCGCAGGGGGCATCAATGGCTACACCTTC. Translating it yields CAWSAGGINGYTF.

The J gene is TRBJ2-2, the V gene TRBV6-6; D is unclear. This CDR3 region has 14 residues. V was trimmed by 6 bases and J by 6 bases, leaving 14 bases between them. Germline V lookup: CDR1 MNHNY, CDR2 SVGAGI (reference sequence). Here the CDR3 reads CASRPIAAAGELFF. The CDR3 bases are TGTGCCAGCAGGCCCATCGCGGCGGCCGGGGAGCTGTTTTTT.

The chain is built from TRBV7-2 and TRBJ1-1, with TRBD1 as a possible D gene (6 bases). The CDR3 runs to 14 residues. V lost 5 bases and J lost 3, with 13 bases in between. The V gene's germline CDR1 is SGHTA and CDR2 FQGNSA. The CDR3 loop is CASSEYRADTEAFF. Written as DNA, the CDR3 is TGTGCCAGCAGCGAGTACAGGGCCGACACTGAAGCTTTCTTT.

The CDR3 sequence is CSASGDRAGYTF. CDR3 in DNA: TGCAGTGCTAGTGGTGACAGGGCGGGCTACACCTTC. V gene TRBV20-1 combines with J gene TRBJ1-2; 7 nucleotides line up with TRBD1. With 3 bases clipped from V and 8 bases from J, the junction kept 6 bases outside the gene matches. This CDR3 spans 12 amino acids. The V gene's germline CDR1 is DFQATT and CDR2 SNEGSKA (reference sequence).

The chain carries TRBV5-1 and TRBJ2-7, with 9 bases matching TRBD1. This CDR3 has 14 amino acids. Germline-derived CDR1 and CDR2 are SGHRS and YFSETQ. The junction had 8 bases not matched to a gene; V was cut back by 4 bases and J by 6 bases. Written as DNA, the CDR3 is TGCGCCAGCAGCCTGCCGGGACAGGGTTTCGAGCAGTACTTC. Protein product: CASSLPGQGFEQYF.

The chain couples TRBV2 to TRBJ2-5, with TRBD2 as a possible D gene (6 bases). The CDR3 totals 14 residues. The germline V gene encodes CDR1 SNHLY and CDR2 FYNNEI. V was trimmed by 3 bases and J by 5 bases, leaving 13 bases between them. The chain's CDR3 is CASSDVGRRETQYF. CDR3 nucleotide sequence: TGTGCCAGCAGTGATGTTGGGAGGAGGGAGACCCAGTACTTC.

The chain is built from TRBV7-9 and TRBJ2-7, with 7 bases fitting TRBD1. In germline, CDR1 is SEHNR, CDR2 FQNEAQ (reference sequence). The length of the CDR3 is 15 residues. Trimming removed 5 bases from V and 0 bases from J; junction bases left unmatched: 7. The CDR3 nucleotides are TGTGCCAGCAGCCCTCCGGGACAGATCTCCTACGAGCAGTACTTC. Its protein product is CASSPPGQISYEQYF.

V gene TRBV6-2 or TRBV6-3 combines with J gene TRBJ1-2; D is possibly TRBD1 (5 bases). Looked up from germline, CDR1 is MNHEY and CDR2 is SVGEGT. V lost 6 bases, J lost 0 bases, and 11 bases lay in between. The CDR3 sequence is 14 residues long. CDR3 amino acids: CASSLTDTNYGYTF. In DNA form, the CDR3 reads TGTGCCAGCAGCCTGACAGATACTAACTATGGCTACACCTTC.

V is TRBV5-1 and J is TRBJ2-7, with no clear D. V was clipped by 1 base and J by 2 bases, with 4 bases between them. Germline V lookup: CDR1 SGHRS, CDR2 YFSETQ. The CDR3 length is 12 residues. The CDR3 here is CASSLSAYEQYF. The CDR3 nucleotides read TGCGCCAGCAGCTTGTCGGCCTACGAGCAGTACTTC.

This clone was recorded only once. The gene calls are TRBV11-3 and TRBJ2-5; D remains ambiguous. Germline V gives CDR1 SGHNT, CDR2 YENEEA. The V end was cut by 4 bases, the J end by 2 bases, with 2 bases between. This CDR3 is built from 11 residues. CDR3: CASSSQETQYF. CDR3 nucleotide sequence: TGTGCCAGCAGCTCGCAAGAGACCCAGTACTTC.

The chain has TRBV2 and TRBJ2-1; 11 nucleotides align to TRBD1. The V gene's germline CDR1 is SNHLY and CDR2 FYNNEI. The CDR3 runs to 13 residues. V shed 4 bases, J shed 8 bases, and the junction held 1 base outside the gene matches. The CDR3 protein is CASSGTGGYEQFF. The CDR3 DNA follows: TGTGCCAGCAGTGGGACAGGGGGCTATGAGCAGTTCTTC. Filled out from reference TRBV2 and TRBJ2-1, the complete variable domain reads EPEVTQTPSHQVTQMGQEVILRCVPISNHLYFYWYRQILGQKVEFLVSFYNNEISEKSEIFDDQFSVERPDGSNFTLKIRSTKLEDSAMYFCASSGTGGYEQFFGPGTRLTVL.

The chain employs TRBV10-3 and TRBJ2-3; weak D call: TRBD1 (6 bases). The V end lost 4 bases, the J end lost 2 bases, and 10 bases lay between the germline ends. The CDR3 has 14 amino acids. Germline V lookup: CDR1 ENHRY, CDR2 SYGVKD. The chain's CDR3 is CAISGTGTTDTQYF. The CDR3 coding sequence is TGTGCCATCAGTGGAACAGGGACCACAGATACGCAGTATTTT.